Listed below are T cell receptor beta chains from one sample, sequenced in a study of PD-1 blockade in classical Hodgkin lymphoma. Measured with immunoSEQ multiplex PCR; TCRdb has only the in-frame clones, and not every one. The profile covers some 48,000 clones, with 80% appearing a single time and about a fifth taken by the ten largest. The sample consisted of peripheral blood mononuclear cells (PBMCs), taken before the fourth cycle of nivolumab. Receptors originate from a human donor with classical Hodgkin lymphoma. Both conserved end residues are part of each CDR3. A D gene is named only where the DNA matches it firmly. Some rows have no size entry. The others give once, few or many, or a class for an expanded clone.

D gene,V gene,J gene,clone size,CDR3 DNA,CDR3 protein
TRBD1,TRBV7-6,TRBJ2-5,-,TGTGCCAGCAGCTGGGGGTCTCCCGGGACAGCAGAGACCCAGTACTTC,CASSWGSPGTAETQYF
-,TRBV28,TRBJ1-1,-,TGTGCCAGCAGAAACCCCCGATTGGAACGGACTGAAGCTTTCTTT,CASRNPRLERTEAFF
TRBD2,TRBV7-3,TRBJ2-2,-,TGTGCCAGCAGCTTATATGACCCTAGCGGGGGGAACACCGGGGAGCTGTTTTTT,CASSLYDPSGGNTGELFF
TRBD1,TRBV6-5,TRBJ1-4,-,TGTGCCAGCAGTAATAACAGGGGGAATGAAAAACTGTTTTTT,CASSNNRGNEKLFF
-,TRBV30,TRBJ2-2,-,TGTGCCTGTACTGAGGGGGGTACGAACACCGGGGAGCTGTTTTTT,CACTEGGTNTGELFF
TRBD1,TRBV5-1,TRBJ1-1,-,TGCGCCAGCAGCTCTCAGGGGGCTGATACTGAAGCTTTCTTT,CASSSQGADTEAFF
TRBD1,TRBV5-1,TRBJ2-7,few,TGCGCCAGCAGCCCCGGACAGGGTGGGTACGAGCAGTACTTC,CASSPGQGGYEQYF
TRBD1,TRBV28,TRBJ1-2,-,TGTGCCAGCAGTGGCCAGGGGGACGGCTACACCTTC,CASSGQGDGYTF
TRBD1,TRBV11-2,TRBJ1-2,-,TGTGCCAGCAGCTCCCCGACAGGGGGAAGAAGGGCTAACTATGGCTACACCTTC,CASSSPTGGRRANYGYTF
-,TRBV5-1,TRBJ2-2,once,TGCGCCAGCAGTAAGGAGGGTAACACCGGGGAGCTGTTTTTT,CASSKEGNTGELFF
-,TRBV15,TRBJ2-5,-,TGTGCCACCATCATGCAACTTGAGGCGGGAAACCAAGAGACCCAGTACTTC,CATIMQLEAGNQETQYF
-,TRBV7-9,TRBJ1-5,-,TGTGCCAGCAGCTTAGTTCCGCGGGGGGCCGTCGGTCAGCCCCAGCATTTT,CASSLVPRGAVGQPQHF
-,TRBV6-6,TRBJ1-1,once,TGTGCCAGCAGTTACTCCCGAGGAAGAAACACTGAAGCTTTCTTT,CASSYSRGRNTEAFF
TRBD1,TRBV29-1,TRBJ2-7,-,TGCAGCGTGCGACAGGGGATATACGAGCAGTACTTC,CSVRQGIYEQYF
-,TRBV27,TRBJ1-4,-,TGTGCCAGCAGTGCAACCTATACTAATGAAAAACTGTTTTTT,CASSATYTNEKLFF
TRBD2,TRBV15,TRBJ2-2,-,TGTGCCACCAGCAGAGAGGGGACTAGCCCCGGGGAGCTGTTTTTT,CATSREGTSPGELFF
-,TRBV30,TRBJ1-2,few,TGTGCCTGGAGTGGGGGTAACTATGGCTACACCTTC,CAWSGGNYGYTF
TRBD1,TRBV30,TRBJ2-7,-,TGTGCCTGGAGTTCCGGGACAGGGGTCCACGAGCAGTACTTC,CAWSSGTGVHEQYF
-,TRBV15,TRBJ2-7,-,TGTGCCACCAGCAGAAACAGGGAGGGTAGGCACGAGCAGTACTTC,CATSRNREGRHEQYF
-,TRBV7-2,TRBJ2-4,-,TGTGCCAGCAGCTTAGTTCCTGGAGTGAACATTCAGTACTTC,CASSLVPGVNIQYF
-,TRBV7-2,TRBJ2-2,-,TGTGCCAGCAGCAAAGGGGCAGGGTTTCCCGGGGAGCTGTTTTTT,CASSKGAGFPGELFF
-,TRBV7-2,TRBJ2-7,few,TGTGCCAGCAGCTTAAGGGACGCGGCCGAGCAGTACTTC,CASSLRDAAEQYF
-,TRBV5-6,TRBJ1-2,-,TGTGCCAGCAGCTTGGGCAGGCTTGTTCTAGATGGCTACACCTTC,CASSLGRLVLDGYTF
-,TRBV7-9,TRBJ1-5,-,TGTGCCAGCAGCTTAGCGCTGGGATCGGCAGAAGGTCAGCCCCAGCATTTT,CASSLALGSAEGQPQHF
-,TRBV18,TRBJ2-6,-,TGTGCCAGCTCAGCCCCTGGGACGGAGGATTCTGGGGCCAACGTCCTGACTTTC,CASSAPGTEDSGANVLTF
-,TRBV2,TRBJ1-6,once,TGTGCCAGCAGTCCGGCAGGGCATTCACCCCTCCACTTT,CASSPAGHSPLHF
TRBD1,TRBV28,TRBJ1-4,-,TGTGCCAGCAGTTTTTCAGGGGGTGCTGAAAAACTGTTTTTT,CASSFSGGAEKLFF
-,TRBV21-1,TRBJ1-1,-,TGTGCCAGCAGCAAAAGGCAAAACACTGAAGCTTTCTTT,CASSKRQNTEAFF
TRBD2,TRBV28,TRBJ2-7,-,TGTGCCAGCAGTTTTCCCCTAGCGGGAGCTTTGAACCCCTACGAGCAGTACTTC,CASSFPLAGALNPYEQYF
-,TRBV5-1,TRBJ2-1,-,TGCGCCAGCAGCTTGGTAGGCGATGAGCAGTTCTTC,CASSLVGDEQFF
-,TRBV6-6,TRBJ2-2,-,TGTGCCAGCAGTACCTTCTTACTCACCGGGGAGCTGTTTTTT,CASSTFLLTGELFF
TRBD1,TRBV9,TRBJ1-2,-,TGTGCCAGCGGCCAACAGGGGGCCCGATATGGCTACACCTTC,CASGQQGARYGYTF
TRBD1,TRBV5-5,TRBJ2-7,-,TGTGCCAGCAGCTTGGAGGGGGCCCTCAGTCGCTACGAGCAGTACTTC,CASSLEGALSRYEQYF
-,TRBV5-4,TRBJ1-1,few,TGTGCCAGCAGCTTGGACAGGTTGACTGAAGCTTTCTTT,CASSLDRLTEAFF
TRBD2,TRBV7-2,TRBJ2-4,medium-sized,TGTGCCAGCAGGCAAACTAGCGGGAGAACCAAAAACATTCAGTACTTC,CASRQTSGRTKNIQYF